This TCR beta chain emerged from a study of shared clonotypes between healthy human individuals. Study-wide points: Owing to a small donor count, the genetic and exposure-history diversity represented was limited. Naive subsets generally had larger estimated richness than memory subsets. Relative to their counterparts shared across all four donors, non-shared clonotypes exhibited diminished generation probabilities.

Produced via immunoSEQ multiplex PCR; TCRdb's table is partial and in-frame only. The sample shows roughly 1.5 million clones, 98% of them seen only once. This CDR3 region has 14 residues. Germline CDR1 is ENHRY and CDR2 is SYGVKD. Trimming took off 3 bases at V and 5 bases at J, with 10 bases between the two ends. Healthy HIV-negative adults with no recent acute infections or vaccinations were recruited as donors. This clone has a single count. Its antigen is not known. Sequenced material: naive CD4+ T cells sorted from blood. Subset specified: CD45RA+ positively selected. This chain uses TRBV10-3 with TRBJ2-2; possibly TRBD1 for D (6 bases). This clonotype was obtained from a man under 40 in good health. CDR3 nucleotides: TGTGCCATCAGTGAAAAAACAGGGACCGGGGAGCTGTTTTTT. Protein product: CAISEKTGTGELFF.